This T cell receptor (beta chain) was found in a study of T cells in Graves' hyperthyroidism and ophthalmopathy. TCR beta CDR3 regions were amplified from RNA transcripts. A first-round RT-PCR of the TCR CDR3 used the HTBI primer set. One entry per CDR3 protein, called by TCRdb with MiXCR from the multiplex PCR reads. This table holds 530,000 or so distinct CDR3 sequences, approximately 44% found once. With regard to this clonotype: At one of its ends the junction is not consistent with the germline gene, which may arise from a read error.

Germline loops: CDR1 WNHNN, CDR2 SYGVQD (reference sequence). This CDR3 spans 17 amino acids. The study enrolled patients aged 18 to 65 with newly diagnosed hyperthyroidism of under 2 months' duration. The sequence came from a woman aged 18-35 years with Graves' hyperthyroidism. The sequencing sample was made of peripheral blood or thyroid tissue (not recorded which). This chain uses TRBV10-1 with TRBJ2-6; D could derive from TRBD1 or TRBD2 (5 bases each). Written as DNA, the CDR3 is TGCGCCAGCAGTGAAGCGCTGAGGGTCTACGGGGCCAACGTCCGGACTTTC. Translated: CASSEALRVYGANVRTF.